The clone carrying this T cell receptor beta chain has more than one count but fewer than ten. Its antigen remains unidentified. This specimen comes from a study of cytomegalovirus exposure and HLA in healthy donors. The study's findings and limits: In a later analysis, a missense DCLRE1C variant was linked to TCR beta V- and J-gene trimming. In vitro experiments confirmed that three CMV-associated chains were specific for CMV antigens. A list of about 160 TCR beta chains associated with cytomegalovirus was given.

Whereas donors were nominally healthy upon sampling, unrecorded immune exposures were probable. V gave up 6 bases and J gave up 9 bases; unmatched junction bases: 4. Germline V gene data show CDR1 as SGHDN and CDR2 as FVKESK. The CDR3 is 11 residues long. The PCR was carried out with 60 Vbeta primers and 13 Jbeta primers. TCRdb's copy holds only in-frame clones and misses some; the assay was immunoSEQ multiplex PCR. The sample lists about 110,000 clones, 75% occurring once. The chain combines TRBV14 with TRBJ1-1; TRBD1 matches 7 bases. This TCR derives from a male donor in good health and CMV-seropositive. Material: PBMCs. Written as DNA, the CDR3 is TGTGCCAGCAGACAGGGGTTTCAAGCTTTCTTT. Protein sequence: CASRQGFQAFF.